This T cell receptor beta chain stems from a study of T cells in Graves' hyperthyroidism and ophthalmopathy. Patients were excluded for uncontrolled infection, other autoimmune disease, pregnancy or lactation. This CDR3 has 12 residues. The CDR3 regions of TCR beta were amplified from RNA transcripts. When the TCR CDR3 underwent first-round RT-PCR, the HTBI primer set was used. TCRdb redid the calling of the multiplex PCR reads with MiXCR, one entry per CDR3 protein. This table has around 580,000 distinct CDR3 sequences, approximately 15% appearing once. This clonotype was detected only a few times. Its antigen remains unidentified. Overall study findings and caveats: It was a median around 6 months before onset that the model predicted ophthalmopathy.

The sample taken for sequencing was blood. The TCR was taken from a woman between 18 and 30 years old with Graves' hyperthyroidism. This chain links TRBV12-3 or TRBV12-4 with TRBJ2-2; 7 nucleotides line up with TRBD1. This chain's CDR3 is CAGQTNTGELFF. The CDR3 bases are TGTGCGGGACAGACGAACACCGGGGAGCTGTTTTTT.